This T cell receptor beta chain was identified in a study of blood T cells in healthy people across ages. Study-level information: Template switching recovered approximately one barcoded beta molecule for every two T cells.

General observations from the study: Underestimates were what the diversity estimates from one million T cells were considered to be.

The sample holds a few counts of this clonotype. Its matching antigen is unknown. Through a sample-barcoded 5' primer and a J-beta primer mix, a second PCR was run for about 6 to 11 cycles. TCRdb re-derived calls from the 5' RACE reads in MiXCR, one entry per CDR3 protein. The sample has hundreds of thousands of distinct CDR3 sequences, roughly 30% seen once. The germline CDR1 and CDR2 sequences are ENHRY and SYGVKD. CDR3 length: 11 residues. Deletions cut 1 base from V and 8 bases from J, with 3 bases between. What was sequenced was blood. This receptor was taken from a woman older than 75 in good health. The chain carries TRBV10-3 and TRBJ2-1; D remains ambiguous. CDR3 sequence: CAISELDEQFF. The DNA of the CDR3 is TGTGCCATCAGTGAGTTGGATGAGCAGTTCTTC.